This TCR beta chain is drawn from a study of T cells in Graves' hyperthyroidism and ophthalmopathy. Regarding the study as a whole: Patients with ophthalmopathy were separated from those with stable hyperthyroidism by a 13 V-J model. Clonotypes that were expanded in thyroid above 0.001 mostly appeared in blood too.

This CDR3 is 16 amino acids long. The ends lost 6 bases at V and 4 bases at J; junction bases unmatched: 11. Germline V gene data show CDR1 as LGHDT and CDR2 as YNNKEL (reference sequence). This clonotype was observed at least ten times. What it recognizes is unknown. RNA transcripts were the template for amplifying TCR beta CDR3 regions. Initially, a first-round RT-PCR of the TCR CDR3 employed the HTBI primer set. TCRdb ran MiXCR on the multiplex PCR reads and lists one entry per CDR3 protein. This table has approximately 400,000 distinct CDR3 sequences, over 11% appearing once. Specimen: blood. V gene TRBV3-1 combines with J gene TRBJ2-1; 8 bases line up with TRBD2. The TCR sequence derives from a woman aged 55-75 years with Graves' hyperthyroidism. CDR3 in DNA: TGTGCCAGCAGACGACGTGCGGCGGGAGGATACAATGAGCAGTTCTTC. Translation gives CASRRRAAGGYNEQFF.